Shown below are 6 T cell receptor beta chains from a single sample sequenced in a study of blood T cell repertoires in COVID-19. Profiled with immunoSEQ multiplex PCR; TCRdb holds only in-frame clones, not every one. Here the sample spans about 160,000 clones, approximately 93% being singletons. The sequenced sample consisted of peripheral blood. These receptors were collected from a woman aged 60-75 years with COVID-19, enrolled during active disease.

This clone was observed a few times. The gene calls are TRBV4-3 and TRBJ2-7, with TRBD1 matching over 8 bases. The CDR3 is 16 amino acids. The germline V gene has CDR1 LGHNA and CDR2 YSLEER. With V trimmed by 0 bases and J by 4 bases, 8 bases remained unmatched. CDR3 protein: CASSQDPGQGRYEQYF. CDR3 in DNA: TGCGCCAGCAGCCAAGACCCCGGACAGGGTCGGTACGAGCAGTACTTC.

The chain carries TRBV4-2 and TRBJ2-1; 8 positions match TRBD2. Germline assignment: CDR1 LGHNA and CDR2 YNFKEQ. This CDR3 comprises 17 residues. Trimming removed 0 bases from V and 2 bases from J; junction bases left unmatched: 6. The CDR3 loop reads CASSQDWRGAAYNEQFF. The CDR3 DNA follows: TGTGCCAGCAGCCAAGATTGGCGGGGGGCCGCCTACAATGAGCAGTTCTTC.

As DNA, the CDR3 is TGTGCCAGCCTTAGCGCAAGCTCCTACAATGAGCAGTTCTTC. Protein: CASLSASSYNEQFF. This chain uses TRBV6-5 with TRBJ2-1; weak D call: TRBD2 (5 bases). The CDR3 is made up of 14 amino acids. Germline V gene lookup returns CDR1 MNHEY and CDR2 SVGAGI. Trimming took off 8 bases at V and 0 bases at J, with 11 bases between the two ends.

This chain links TRBV6-5 with TRBJ1-2; TRBD1 matches at 10 bases. Germline loops: CDR1 MNHEY, CDR2 SVGAGI. The V gene end was trimmed by 4 bases and the J gene end by 14 bases; junction bases not matched to a gene: 16. The CDR3 is 15 residues long. CDR3 DNA sequence: TGTGCCAGCAGTTCCAATAGGCGGCGGGACAGGGGTACTACCTTC. Protein product: CASSSNRRRDRGTTF.

This clone was observed once. The genes are TRBV11-2 and TRBJ2-7; D possibly corresponds to TRBD2 (6 bases). The CDR3 is 15 residues long. Germline loops: CDR1 SGHAT, CDR2 FQNNGV. Trimming shortened V by 5 bases and J by 6 bases, and 20 bases separated the two germline ends. For the CDR3, the DNA is TGTGCCAGCAGCCCCTTAGTAGCTGCCGGGGGCGAGCAGTACTTC. It is translated as CASSPLVAAGGEQYF.

This clone has a single count. The CDR3 region has the DNA TGTGCCAGCAGTTACTCCGGGACAGGGGCCTCCGGCTACACCTTC. This encodes CASSYSGTGASGYTF. V usage is TRBV6-5 and J usage is TRBJ1-2; 10 bases agree with TRBD1. The CDR3 is made up of 15 amino acids. The germline V gene encodes CDR1 MNHEY and CDR2 SVGAGI. After removal of 0 bases from V and 8 bases from J, the junction contained 6 bases not matched to a gene.